In this sample, the clone carrying this T cell receptor beta chain turned up many times. Its antigen is unidentified. This sample is drawn from a study of HIV-infected children after antiretroviral therapy interruption. Noted treatment: PENTA 11 planned treatment interruption arm or continuous ART arm. Only samples with at least 5 million viable PBMCs qualified. V dropped 5 bases and J dropped 2 bases, with 13 bases sitting between them. The CDR3 runs 15 residues. Per the germline V gene, CDR1 is LNHNV and CDR2 is YYDKDF (reference sequence). RNA-based 3' RACE libraries used unique molecular identifiers. In TCRdb, the 3' RACE reads were re-called with MiXCR into one record per CDR3 protein. The data contain 30,000 to 40,000 distinct CDR3 sequences, 6.5% of them singletons. The study's findings and limits: Naive CD4+ CDR3 sharing between time points fell after interruption began.

This TCR derives from a pool of human donors with HIV. V and J are TRBV15 and TRBJ1-5; D not resolved. Source: CD45RA+ CD4+ T cells from PBMCs, pooled from several time points, taken from a donor given antiretroviral therapy, either interrupted or continuous. The subset here: naive CD4+ CD45RA+ CD45RO- T cells. CDR3 DNA sequence: TGTGCCACCAGCGGGGAGCTAGGTGGCAATCAGCCCCAGCATTTT. It encodes CATSGELGGNQPQHF.